The entry below gives a single TCR beta chain sequence along with its context. This record comes from a study of blood T cell repertoires in COVID-19. In the study overall: T cells, B-cell-depleted T cells, or PBMCs supplied cDNA or gDNA.

Generated by immunoSEQ multiplex PCR, the TCRdb table keeps only in-frame clones and is missing some. This table has roughly 95,000 clones, about 84% appearing once. V was clipped by 2 bases and J by 5 bases, with 21 bases between them. Looked up from germline, CDR1 is MNHEY and CDR2 is SVGEGT. This CDR3 spans 17 amino acids. This chain uses TRBV6-2 or TRBV6-3 with TRBJ1-1; D might be TRBD1 (6 bases). What was sequenced was peripheral blood. The receptor comes from a human donor in a cohort sampled during active COVID-19. The CDR3 bases are TGTGCCAGCAGTTACGGAGGTTTAGGGACACCGGGGACTGAAGCTTTCTTT. This gives the protein CASSYGGLGTPGTEAFF.